The TCR beta chain described here comes from a study of CXCR3-negative and CXCR3-positive naive CD8 T cells. Regarding the study as a whole: When CXCR3-positive naive cells were set against CXCR3-negative naive cells, the former had more hydrophobic TRB CDR3s.

Details on this clonotype: Its antigen is undetermined.

Through 5' RACE with UMI labels, the TRB cDNA libraries were prepared. TCRdb re-called the 5' RACE reads, yielding one record per CDR3 amino acid sequence without DNA. This listing includes about 84,000 distinct CDR3 sequences. Phenotypically, naive CD8+ T cells corresponded to CD45RO-CCR7+CD27+CD95-. The sequence derives from a human donor in good health. Some clones in this sample may be carry-over from other donors' samples. The material sequenced was naive CXCR3+ CD8+ T cells from blood. Indicated subset: CD45RO-CCR7+CD27+CD95- naive CD8+ T cells expressing CXCR3 (TNR3+).

CDR3: CASSLSRSEQFF. The genes are TRBV27 and TRBJ2-1. Germline V gene sequence: CDR1 MNHEY, CDR2 SMNVEV (reference sequence). The CDR3 contains 12 residues.